The T cell receptor beta chain under discussion was sequenced for a study of CD8 T cells in ankylosing spondylitis. Germline loops: CDR1 DFQATT, CDR2 SNEGSKA (reference sequence). This CDR3 region has 15 residues. With regard to this clonotype: Its target is not known. One end of the junction fails to match germline, which may point to a read error.

Study conclusions and caveats: Researchers reportedly found disease-linked clones significantly enriched in matched ankylosing spondylitis synovial fluid. CD8+ by phenotype, disease-linked clones were relatively rare in peripheral blood. A TCR beta motif made of several highly homologous variants seemed typical of ankylosing spondylitis blood.

Via MiXCR, TCRdb re-called the 5' RACE reads, giving one row per CDR3 protein. The repertoire holds 150,000 to 200,000 distinct CDR3 sequences, with 10% to 15% as singletons. The sample comprised blood, either unsorted or a sorted T cell fraction (not recorded which). This sequence was found in a female donor with ankylosing spondylitis or in good health (not recorded which). This chain links TRBV20-1 with TRBJ2-7; no reliable D call. CDR3 nucleotides: TGCTGTGCTAGGGATAGATCCAATTCGCCCTACGAGCAGTACTTC. Translated, it gives CCARDRSNSPYEQYF.